This T cell receptor beta chain was sequenced in a study of STAT5B mutations in CD4+ large granular lymphocyte leukemia. Study-level information: The CDR3 'QG' motif was associated with a particular HLA allele among healthy donors. Findings and limits, study-wide: The CD4+ versus CD8+ T-LGLL clonality difference may reflect limited sample size.

Sequencing was at survey level. Using immunoSEQ multiplex PCR, the repertoire was profiled, and TCRdb retains in-frame clones only, with some absent. The sample carries tens of thousands of clones, around three quarters recorded once. Of note for this clone: Its cognate antigen is unknown.

This TCR came from a human donor in good health. The sequenced material came from CD4+ T cells from blood buffy coats.

The CDR3 DNA sequence: TGCGCCAGCAGCCACGGGCCGAGCACAGATACGCAGTATTTT. Translating gives CASSHGPSTDTQYF. The V and J genes are TRBV4-1 and TRBJ2-3, with unresolved D. The V gene's germline CDR1 is MGHRA and CDR2 YSYEKL. The V gene lost 3 bases and the J gene lost 0 bases, with 7 bases spanning the gap. CDR3 length: 14 residues.